One and the same sample provided the 9 T cell receptor beta chains below, sequenced in a study of blood T cell repertoires in COVID-19. The assay was immunoSEQ multiplex PCR, and TCRdb's table has in-frame clones only and misses some. The sample has roughly 130,000 clones; more than 60% are singletons. Specimen: peripheral blood. These receptors were obtained from a man aged 45 to 65 with acute or convalescent COVID-19.

This sequence joins TRBV15 and TRBJ1-1, with a tentative D call TRBD1 (6 bases). The CDR3 runs 15 residues. Germline CDR1 LNHNV, CDR2 YYDKDF (reference sequence). V was trimmed by 5 bases and J by 1 base, leaving 14 bases between them. CDR3 DNA sequence: TGTGCCACCAGCGGCTCACAGGGCGGGAACACTGAAGCTTTCTTT. This translates into CATSGSQGGNTEAFF.

This clone appeared a single time. The rearrangement uses TRBV30 and TRBJ2-2, with D possibly matching TRBD1 (5 bases). The germline gives CDR1 GTSNPN, CDR2 SVGIG (reference sequence). The length of the CDR3 is 14 residues. V gave up 3 bases and J gave up 1 base, with 9 bases separating them. The CDR3 coding sequence is TGTGCCTGGAGCCTCGGACAGAACACCGGGGAGCTGTTTTTT. Protein: CAWSLGQNTGELFF.

The chain is built from TRBV3-1 (or the pseudogene TRBV3-2) and TRBJ1-5, with D possibly being TRBD1 (6 bases). Looked up from germline, CDR1 is LGHDT and CDR2 is YNNKEL (reference sequence). The CDR3 runs 13 residues. The V end lost 8 bases, the J end lost 3 bases, and 11 bases lay between the germline ends. The CDR3 nucleotides are TGTGCCAGCCAGGGGAACTACAATCAGCCCCAGCATTTT. Translated, it gives CASQGNYNQPQHF.

The chain recombines TRBV10-2 with TRBJ1-1; D unresolved. V was trimmed by 4 bases and J by 4 bases, leaving 10 bases between them. Germline V CDR1 and CDR2: WSHSY, SAAADI. CDR3 length equals 13 residues. CDR3 region: CASSGPRGTEAFF. CDR3 nucleotide sequence: TGCGCCAGCAGTGGACCGAGAGGCACTGAAGCTTTCTTT.

This chain links TRBV5-8 with TRBJ2-7; D gene unclear. The germline gives CDR1 SGHTS, CDR2 YDEGEE. This CDR3 is 13 amino acids long. The CDR3 reads CASRQTNSDEQYV. For the CDR3, the DNA is TGTGCCAGCAGGCAGACAAACTCCGACGAGCAGTACGTC.

There are a few counts of this clone. The chain combines TRBV5-4 with TRBJ2-2; D is perhaps TRBD1 (5 bases). There are 14 residues in the CDR3. The ends were cut back, 9 bases at V and 1 base at J, with 13 bases in the middle. Germline lookup yields CDR1 SGHNT and CDR2 YYREEE (reference sequence). The chain's CDR3 is CATGQGWNTGELFF. CDR3 nucleotide sequence: TGTGCCACAGGCCAGGGTTGGAACACCGGGGAGCTGTTTTTT.

J is TRBJ2-3 and V is TRBV11-2; 7 bases agree with TRBD2. V was pared by 5 bases and J by 2 bases, with 13 bases of the junction left unmatched. Germline values: CDR1 SGHAT, CDR2 FQNNGV. The CDR3 spans 17 residues. The DNA for the CDR3 is TGTGCCAGCAGCCCTAGTGGCCTAGCGGCGTTCACAGATACGCAGTATTTT. Its protein product is CASSPSGLAAFTDTQYF.

The sample holds a few counts of this clone. The chain recombines TRBV30 with TRBJ1-6; the D gene is possibly TRBD1 (5 bases). Germline CDR1 reads GTSNPN; CDR2 reads SVGIG (reference sequence). The germline V and J ends were trimmed by 5 bases and 10 bases, with 15 bases remaining between them. This CDR3 is built from 13 residues. DNA for the CDR3: TGTGCCTGGGACAGTCGATCTAGGTCACCCCTCCACTTT. Its translation: CAWDSRSRSPLHF.

This clone was seen only a few times. The gene calls are TRBV14 and TRBJ1-6; 8 nucleotides align to TRBD1. The germline CDR1 and CDR2 sequences are SGHDN and FVKESK. This CDR3 region has 15 residues. V lost 4 bases and J lost 7; bases outside the gene matches: 6. CDR3 nucleotides: TGTGCCAGCAGCCTCCGGACAGGGAGAAATTCACCCCTCCACTTT. This translates into CASSLRTGRNSPLHF.